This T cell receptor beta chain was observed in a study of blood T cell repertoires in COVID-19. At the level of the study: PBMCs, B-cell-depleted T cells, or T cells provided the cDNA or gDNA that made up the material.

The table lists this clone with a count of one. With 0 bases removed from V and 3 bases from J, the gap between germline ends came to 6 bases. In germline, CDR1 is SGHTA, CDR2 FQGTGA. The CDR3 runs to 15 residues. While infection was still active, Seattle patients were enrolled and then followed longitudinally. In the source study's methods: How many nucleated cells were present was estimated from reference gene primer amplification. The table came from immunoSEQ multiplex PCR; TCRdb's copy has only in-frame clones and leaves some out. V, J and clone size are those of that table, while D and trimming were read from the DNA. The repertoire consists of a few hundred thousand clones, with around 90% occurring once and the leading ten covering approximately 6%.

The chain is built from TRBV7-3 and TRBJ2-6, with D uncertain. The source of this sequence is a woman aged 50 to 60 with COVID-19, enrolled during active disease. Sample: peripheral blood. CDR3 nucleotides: TGTGCCAGCAGCTTAACCCCGAGTGGGGCCAACGTCCTGACTTTC. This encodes CASSLTPSGANVLTF.